This T cell receptor (beta chain) was retrieved from a study of OX40 agonist ivuxolimab in advanced cancers. Overall study context: Patients in dose escalation had liver, melanoma, kidney or head and neck cancers. Cohort: approximately 83% men, mean age 60, aged roughly 20 to 79. General study results and limits: Several nonresponders also turned out to have low normalized T-cell clonal expansion.

TCRdb keeps only in-frame clones here, not all; method: immunoSEQ multiplex PCR. Found here are 65,000 to 95,000 clones, about 91% of them singletons; the top ten hold 7.1%. For this clone: No antigen is known for it.

Blood samples were obtained at baseline, cycle 4 day 1, and cycle 7 day 1. V trimming: 5 bases; J trimming: 3 bases; junction bases outside the gene matches: 4. The CDR3 totals 15 residues. Germline V CDR1 and CDR2: LNHDA, SQIVND (reference sequence). This specimen consisted of CD4+ or CD8+ T cells sorted from blood, obtained in a trial of the OX40 agonist ivuxolimab. V is TRBV19 and J is TRBJ2-2, with 9 nucleotides matching TRBD1. The source of this sequence is an adult with an advanced solid tumor such as melanoma, head and neck, liver or kidney cancer. CDR3 in DNA: TGTGCCAGTAGTGTACAGGGGGCGGACACCGGGGAGCTGTTTTTT. Translated, it gives CASSVQGADTGELFF.